Listed below are T cell receptor beta chains from one sample, sequenced in a study of T-cell memory formation after mild COVID-19. TCRdb processed the 5' RACE reads anew with MiXCR; each CDR3 protein has one entry. The table has 400,000 or so distinct CDR3 sequences, 20% seen once. Sequenced sample: PBMCs or a T cell subset sorted from them (not recorded which). These receptors were obtained from an adult woman who had mild COVID-19 (a few samples of this study predate the infection). Cell type and time point are not known. CDR3s include the opening cysteine and the closing phenylalanine or tryptophan. The D gene is left open where the match is weak. Size tells how often a clone was seen (once, few, many) or the class of an expanded clone, and some rows leave it out.

CDR3nt	CDR3aa	abundance	d_gene	v_gene	j_gene
TGTGCCAGCAGCCTTTGGACAAAGGGCTACGAGCAGTACTTC	CASSLWTKGYEQYF	few	NA	TRBV11-2	TRBJ2-7
TGTGCCAGCAGCATATCGGACCGGGGGGGAGGCTACACCTTC	CASSISDRGGGYTF	few	NA	TRBV7-9	TRBJ1-2
TGTGCCACCGCTATGGGACAGGGGGGAGAGACCCAGTACTTC	CATAMGQGGETQYF	many	TRBD1	TRBV7-2	TRBJ2-5
TGCGCCAGCAGCTTGATGGGGAGCTCTGGAAACACCATATATTTT	CASSLMGSSGNTIYF	few	NA	TRBV5-1	TRBJ1-3
TGCGCCAGCAGCTTGGAGGCAGGGAAGAACACTGAAGCTTTCTTT	CASSLEAGKNTEAFF	NA	NA	TRBV5-1	TRBJ1-1
TGTGCCAGCAGCAAACCGCAGGGTCCGGCTCAGCCCCAGCATTTT	CASSKPQGPAQPQHF	few	NA	TRBV21-1	TRBJ1-5
TGTGCCACCAGTGATTTTTACGGTGGCTACACCTTC	CATSDFYGGYTF	few	NA	TRBV24-1	TRBJ1-2
TGTGCCAGCAGCCCTAAGAGTCCTGGAAACACCATATATTTT	CASSPKSPGNTIYF	few	NA	TRBV7-9	TRBJ1-3
TGTGCCAGCAGCCGAGAGACAGCCTACAATGAGCAGTTCTTC	CASSRETAYNEQFF	NA	NA	TRBV9	TRBJ2-1
TGTGCCAGCAGTCCCCGAGTGGGGTGGGATGGCTACACCTTC	CASSPRVGWDGYTF	NA	NA	TRBV7-8	TRBJ1-2
TGTGCCACCGGACAGGGGGATTCCTACGAGCAGTACTTC	CATGQGDSYEQYF	NA	TRBD1	TRBV19	TRBJ2-7
TGTGCCAGCAGCTTTACTCTCAACTACGAGCAGTACTTC	CASSFTLNYEQYF	many	NA	TRBV7-2	TRBJ2-7
TGTGCCAGCAGCCCTTCGACCCCGGACGGCTACACCTTC	CASSPSTPDGYTF	few	NA	TRBV7-9	TRBJ1-2
TGCAGTGCCCCCCAGGGACGTAGCGGGGGGAACCCACGAGTGAATGAGCAGTTCTTC	CSAPQGRSGGNPRVNEQFF	few	TRBD2	TRBV20-1	TRBJ2-1
TGTGCCAGCAGTGACACTTATAGCAATCAGCCCCAGCATTTT	CASSDTYSNQPQHF	NA	NA	TRBV27	TRBJ1-5
TGTGCCAGCGGTCCTCGAGAGACCCAGTACTTC	CASGPRETQYF	many	NA	TRBV12-3/TRBV12-4	TRBJ2-5
TGTGCCAGCAGTCCGGATTCAGCAGATACGCAGTATTTT	CASSPDSADTQYF	few	NA	TRBV7-3	TRBJ2-3
TGTGCCAGCAGAAAGGACAGGGGAGGCAATCAGCCCCAGCATTTT	CASRKDRGGNQPQHF	few	TRBD1	TRBV6-1	TRBJ1-5
TGTGCCAGCAGCTTAGGATGGGGTCGAAGCTCCTACAATGAGCAGTTCTTC	CASSLGWGRSSYNEQFF	NA	NA	TRBV7-8	TRBJ2-1
TGTGCCAGCAGTTACCTCGGGGGGCGTACAGATACGCAGTATTTT	CASSYLGGRTDTQYF	NA	NA	TRBV6-5	TRBJ2-3
TGTGCCAGCAGCTTAAGTGGCAGACCGGGGTATGGCTACACCTTC	CASSLSGRPGYGYTF	NA	NA	TRBV7-3	TRBJ1-2
TGTGCCAGCAGTTATCCCTCGGGTGCGCGGGAGTTTAATCGCTGGCTCGAGCAGTACTTC	CASSYPSGAREFNRWLEQYF	few	TRBD2	TRBV6-2/TRBV6-3	TRBJ2-7
TGTGCCAGCAGCTTATCTAGCGGGGAAGTCGGAGAGACCCAGTACTTC	CASSLSSGEVGETQYF	NA	TRBD2	TRBV7-6	TRBJ2-5
TGTGCCAGCAGCCAAACGCCTCCTCCGGGCACCCACGAGCAGTACTTC	CASSQTPPPGTHEQYF	few	NA	TRBV3-1	TRBJ2-7
TGCAGCGTGGGGGGGGAGCCTTCTTACGAGCAGTACTTC	CSVGGEPSYEQYF	NA	TRBD2	TRBV29-1	TRBJ2-7
TGTGCCAGCTCACCAGCCGGGCCTTTCAGCTCCTACGAGCAGTACTTC	CASSPAGPFSSYEQYF	few	NA	TRBV18	TRBJ2-7
TGTGCCAGCAGCTTGGAGGGCGGCGGGGTTTATGGCTACACCTTC	CASSLEGGGVYGYTF	few	NA	TRBV5-6	TRBJ1-2
TGTGCCACCAGCCGCCGTGGGACAGGGGGGGAGACCCAGTACTTC	CATSRRGTGGETQYF	many	TRBD1	TRBV24-1	TRBJ2-5
TGTGCCTGGAGTGCCGGGACAGGGTCGAAAGCTTTCTTT	CAWSAGTGSKAFF	NA	TRBD1	TRBV30	TRBJ1-1
TGTGCCAGCAGTGGCCGGGACAGGGGGCTCGGACGAGAGACCCAGTACTTC	CASSGRDRGLGRETQYF	NA	TRBD1	TRBV6-1	TRBJ2-5
TGCAGCGTTGCATGGGGCAGCAATCAGCCCCAGCATTTT	CSVAWGSNQPQHF	few	NA	TRBV29-1	TRBJ1-5
TGTGCCAGCAGGAAGACAGGCTATAATTCACCCCTCCACTTT	CASRKTGYNSPLHF	few	NA	TRBV6-5	TRBJ1-6
TGCGCCAGCAGCCAGTACGTGACAGGAGTAAATAGCAATCAGCCCCAGCATTTT	CASSQYVTGVNSNQPQHF	NA	NA	TRBV4-1	TRBJ1-5
TGTGCCAGCAGCTTAGCCGGGACAGTGAACACCGGGGAGCTGTTTTTT	CASSLAGTVNTGELFF	NA	TRBD1	TRBV7-9	TRBJ2-2
TGTGCCAGCAGCCATAAACGCGAGAACACTGAAGCTTTCTTT	CASSHKRENTEAFF	few	NA	TRBV7-9	TRBJ1-1
TGCGCCAGCAGCTTTGACACGGGGGCCGGAGAGACCCAGTACTTC	CASSFDTGAGETQYF	NA	NA	TRBV5-1	TRBJ2-5
TGTGCCATCACCCAACGGGGGGCAGGAGGGGCCAACGTCCTGACTTTC	CAITQRGAGGANVLTF	NA	NA	TRBV10-3	TRBJ2-6
TGTGCCAGCAGTTCCGGACAGGTCTCCTCCTACGAGCAGTACTTC	CASSSGQVSSYEQYF	NA	TRBD1	TRBV7-2	TRBJ2-7
TGTGCCAGCAGTTCATACCTGAACACTGAAGCTTTCTTT	CASSSYLNTEAFF	NA	NA	TRBV12-3/TRBV12-4	TRBJ1-1
TGTGCCAGCAGTTTTCTCGACCAAGAGACCCAGTACTTC	CASSFLDQETQYF	few	NA	TRBV27	TRBJ2-5
TGTGCCAGCAGTCCTCAGGTCGGTGGAAATTCACCCCTCCACTTT	CASSPQVGGNSPLHF	few	NA	TRBV11-2	TRBJ1-6
TGTGCCAGCAGCGTAGTAGCGGGGGGTTACAATGAGCAGTTCTTC	CASSVVAGGYNEQFF	few	TRBD2	TRBV9	TRBJ2-1
TGTGCAGAAACGGCGGGGGGTAGCACAGATACGCAGTATTTT	CAETAGGSTDTQYF	few	TRBD2	TRBV7-9	TRBJ2-3
TGTGCCAGCAGCTCCCTCGGGGGACAGGGTGATGGCTACACCTTC	CASSSLGGQGDGYTF	once	TRBD1	TRBV13	TRBJ1-2
TGTGCCAGCAGCTCCACAGGGACAGGGGGCGACTACACCTTC	CASSSTGTGGDYTF	NA	TRBD1	TRBV7-3	TRBJ1-2
TGTGCCAGCACTTCAAACTCCTACGAGCAGTACTTC	CASTSNSYEQYF	few	NA	TRBV28	TRBJ2-7
TGTGCCAGCAGCCAAGTAGGACAGGGGGCGGTTGGCTCACCCCTCCACTTT	CASSQVGQGAVGSPLHF	NA	TRBD1	TRBV4-2	TRBJ1-6
TGTGCCAGCAGTTTATCAGGGGGCGCGTCCGGGGAGCTGTTTTTT	CASSLSGGASGELFF	few	TRBD1	TRBV6-1	TRBJ2-2
TGCAGTGTGGCCTCTAGCGGGAGGGTCCCCTACGAGCAGTACTTC	CSVASSGRVPYEQYF	NA	TRBD2	TRBV20-1	TRBJ2-7
TGCGCCAGCAGCCATCGTTCCCTAGCGGGAGGTCCAGGCACCGGGGAGCTGTTTTTT	CASSHRSLAGGPGTGELFF	NA	TRBD2	TRBV4-3	TRBJ2-2
TGTGCCAGCAGTTACTCGGGACAGGCAACTAATGAAAAACTGTTTTTT	CASSYSGQATNEKLFF	few	TRBD1	TRBV6-5	TRBJ1-4
TGCGCCAGCAGCTTTGGACAGAATGAAAAACTGTTTTTT	CASSFGQNEKLFF	few	NA	TRBV5-1	TRBJ1-4
TGTGCCAGCAGCCCAACTTCTTACAGGGCCCAGCCCCAGCATTTT	CASSPTSYRAQPQHF	few	NA	TRBV12-3/TRBV12-4	TRBJ1-5
TGTGCCAGCAGGAGACAGGGTGGGGACTATGGCTACACCTTC	CASRRQGGDYGYTF	NA	TRBD1	TRBV12-3/TRBV12-4	TRBJ1-2
TGTGCCAGCAGCTCCCCCCTTAACTATGATACGCAGTATTTT	CASSSPLNYDTQYF	few	NA	TRBV7-8	TRBJ2-3